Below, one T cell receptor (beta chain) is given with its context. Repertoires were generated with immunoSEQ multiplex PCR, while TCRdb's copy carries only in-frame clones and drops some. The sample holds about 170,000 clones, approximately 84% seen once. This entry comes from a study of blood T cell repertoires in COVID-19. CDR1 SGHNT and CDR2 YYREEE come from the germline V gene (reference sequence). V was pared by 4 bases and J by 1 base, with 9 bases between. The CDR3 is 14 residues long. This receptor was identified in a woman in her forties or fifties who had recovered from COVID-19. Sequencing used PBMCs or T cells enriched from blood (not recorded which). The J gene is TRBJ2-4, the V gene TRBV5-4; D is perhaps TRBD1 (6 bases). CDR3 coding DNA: TGTGCCAGCAGCATTGACAGGGCCAAAAACATTCAGTACTTC. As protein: CASSIDRAKNIQYF.